This T cell receptor beta chain was recorded in a study of cytomegalovirus exposure and HLA in healthy donors. V dropped 2 bases and J dropped 8 bases, with 10 bases sitting between them. Germline values: CDR1 MNHEY, CDR2 SMNVEV (reference sequence). The CDR3 contains 14 residues. The primer mix had 60 Vbeta and 13 Jbeta primers. Sequenced by immunoSEQ multiplex PCR; TCRdb stores in-frame clones only, minus some. The sample records approximately 190,000 clones, roughly 80% being singletons. The chain recombines TRBV27 with TRBJ1-6; D is unresolved. The sequenced material came from PBMCs. This clonotype originated in a middle-aged man in good health and CMV-seronegative. Here the CDR3 reads CASSLVPGDSPLHF. CDR3 in DNA: TGTGCCAGCAGTTTAGTCCCAGGCGATTCACCCCTCCACTTT.